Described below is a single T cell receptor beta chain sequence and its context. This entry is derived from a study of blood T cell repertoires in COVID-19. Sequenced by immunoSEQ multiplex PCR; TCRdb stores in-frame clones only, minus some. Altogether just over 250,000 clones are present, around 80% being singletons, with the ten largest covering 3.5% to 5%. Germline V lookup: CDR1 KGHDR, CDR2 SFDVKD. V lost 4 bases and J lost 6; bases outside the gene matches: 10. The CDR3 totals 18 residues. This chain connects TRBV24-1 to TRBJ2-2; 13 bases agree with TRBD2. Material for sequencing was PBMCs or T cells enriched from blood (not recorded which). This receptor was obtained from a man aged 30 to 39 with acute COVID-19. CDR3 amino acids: CATSDPPGLAGAPGELFF. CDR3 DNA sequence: TGTGCCACCAGTGACCCACCCGGACTAGCGGGAGCCCCCGGGGAGCTGTTTTTT.